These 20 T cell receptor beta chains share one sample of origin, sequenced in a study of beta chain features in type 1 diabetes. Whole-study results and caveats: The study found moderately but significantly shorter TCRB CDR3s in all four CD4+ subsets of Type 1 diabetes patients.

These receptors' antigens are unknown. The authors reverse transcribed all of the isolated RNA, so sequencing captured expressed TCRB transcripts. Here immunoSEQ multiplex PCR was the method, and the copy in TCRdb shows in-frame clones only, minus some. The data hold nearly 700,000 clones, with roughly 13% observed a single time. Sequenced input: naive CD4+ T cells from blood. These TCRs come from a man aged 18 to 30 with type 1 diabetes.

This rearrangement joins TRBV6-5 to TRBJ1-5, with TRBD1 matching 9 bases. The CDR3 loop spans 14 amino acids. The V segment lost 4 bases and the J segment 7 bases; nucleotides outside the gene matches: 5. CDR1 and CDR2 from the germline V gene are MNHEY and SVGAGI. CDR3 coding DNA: TGTGCCAGCAGTTCGCGACAGGGGGACCAGCCCCAGCATTTT. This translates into CASSSRQGDQPQHF.

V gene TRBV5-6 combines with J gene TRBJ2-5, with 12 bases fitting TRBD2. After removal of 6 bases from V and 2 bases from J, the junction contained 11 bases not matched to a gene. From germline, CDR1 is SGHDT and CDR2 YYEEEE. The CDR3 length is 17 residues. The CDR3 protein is CASTLLLTSGGQETQYF. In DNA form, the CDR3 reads TGTGCCAGCACCCTCCTTTTGACTAGCGGGGGTCAAGAGACCCAGTACTTC.

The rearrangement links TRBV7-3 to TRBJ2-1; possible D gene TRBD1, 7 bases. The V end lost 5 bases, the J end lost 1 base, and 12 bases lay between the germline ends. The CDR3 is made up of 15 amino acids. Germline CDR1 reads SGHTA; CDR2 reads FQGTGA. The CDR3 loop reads CASSNQGGSYNEQFF. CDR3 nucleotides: TGTGCCAGCAGCAATCAGGGGGGATCCTACAATGAGCAGTTCTTC.

CDR3 amino acids: CAWSRPPGTLSSTDTQYF. For the CDR3, the DNA is TGTGCCTGGAGTCGGCCCCCCGGGACTTTGTCTTCCACAGATACGCAGTATTTT. This chain joins TRBV30 and TRBJ2-3, with D tentatively TRBD2 (6 bases). V lost 2 bases and J lost 2, with 23 bases in between. Germline-derived CDR1 and CDR2 are GTSNPN and SVGIG (reference sequence). This CDR3 region has 18 residues. The entire variable domain, with the rest obtained from reference TRBV30 and TRBJ2-3, is as follows: SQTIHQWPATLVQPVGSPLSLECTVEGTSNPNLYWYRQAAGRGLQLLFYSVGIGQISSEVPQNLSASRPQDRQFILSSKKLLLSDSGFYLCAWSRPPGTLSSTDTQYFGPGTRLTVL.

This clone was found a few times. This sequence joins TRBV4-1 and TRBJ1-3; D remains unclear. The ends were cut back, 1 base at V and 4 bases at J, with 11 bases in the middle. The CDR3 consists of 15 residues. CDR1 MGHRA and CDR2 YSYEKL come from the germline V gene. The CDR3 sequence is CASSQADRLGNTIYF. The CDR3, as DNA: TGCGCCAGCAGCCAAGCAGACCGGCTCGGAAACACCATATATTTT.

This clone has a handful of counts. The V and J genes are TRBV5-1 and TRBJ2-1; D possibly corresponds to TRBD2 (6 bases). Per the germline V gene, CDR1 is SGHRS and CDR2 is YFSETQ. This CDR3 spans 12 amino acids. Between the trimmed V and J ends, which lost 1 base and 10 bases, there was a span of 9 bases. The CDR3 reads CASSLWGREQFF. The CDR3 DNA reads TGCGCCAGCAGCTTGTGGGGGAGGGAGCAGTTCTTC.

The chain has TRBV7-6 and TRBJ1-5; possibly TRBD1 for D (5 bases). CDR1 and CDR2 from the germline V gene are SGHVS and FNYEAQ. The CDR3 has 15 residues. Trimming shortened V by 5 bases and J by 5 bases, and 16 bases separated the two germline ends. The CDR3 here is CASSRGVGMDQPQHF. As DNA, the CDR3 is TGTGCCAGCAGCCGAGGGGTAGGGATGGATCAGCCCCAGCATTTT.

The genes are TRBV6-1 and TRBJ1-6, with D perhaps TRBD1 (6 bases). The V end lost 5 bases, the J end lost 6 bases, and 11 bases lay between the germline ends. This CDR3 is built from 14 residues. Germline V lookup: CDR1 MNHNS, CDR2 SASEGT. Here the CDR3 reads CASSSDSFNSPLHF. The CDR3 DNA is TGTGCCAGCAGTTCGGACAGTTTTAATTCACCCCTCCACTTT.

CDR3 residues: CASSFDRGDNGYTF. The CDR3 DNA reads as TGTGCCAGCAGCTTTGACAGGGGGGACAATGGCTACACCTTC. The chain carries TRBV7-9 and TRBJ1-2; 9 nucleotides line up with TRBD1. Trimming cost V 3 bases and J 6 bases; bases outside gene matches: 5. The germline V gene encodes CDR1 SEHNR and CDR2 FQNEAQ (reference sequence). The CDR3 covers 14 residues.

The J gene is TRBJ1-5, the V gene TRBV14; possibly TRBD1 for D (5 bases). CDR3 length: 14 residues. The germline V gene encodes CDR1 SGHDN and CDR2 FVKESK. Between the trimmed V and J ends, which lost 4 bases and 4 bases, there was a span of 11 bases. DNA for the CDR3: TGTGCCAGCAGCCCTGGGGGATTTAATCAGCCCCAGCATTTT. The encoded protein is CASSPGGFNQPQHF.

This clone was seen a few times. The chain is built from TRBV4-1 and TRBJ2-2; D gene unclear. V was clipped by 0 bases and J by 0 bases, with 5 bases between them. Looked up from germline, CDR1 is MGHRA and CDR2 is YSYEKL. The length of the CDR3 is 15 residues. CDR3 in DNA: TGCGCCAGCAGCCAAGAATCAGCGAACACCGGGGAGCTGTTTTTT. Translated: CASSQESANTGELFF.

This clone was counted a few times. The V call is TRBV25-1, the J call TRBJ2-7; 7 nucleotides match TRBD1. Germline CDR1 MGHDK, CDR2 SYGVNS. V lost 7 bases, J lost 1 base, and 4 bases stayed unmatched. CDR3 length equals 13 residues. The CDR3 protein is CASKRQGSYEQYF. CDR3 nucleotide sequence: TGTGCCAGCAAACGACAGGGATCCTACGAGCAGTACTTC.

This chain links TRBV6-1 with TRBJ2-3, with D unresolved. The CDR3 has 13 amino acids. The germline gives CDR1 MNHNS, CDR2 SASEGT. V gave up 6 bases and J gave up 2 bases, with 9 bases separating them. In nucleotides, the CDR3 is TGTGCCAGCAGCTCTCAACTCACAGATACGCAGTATTTT. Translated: CASSSQLTDTQYF.

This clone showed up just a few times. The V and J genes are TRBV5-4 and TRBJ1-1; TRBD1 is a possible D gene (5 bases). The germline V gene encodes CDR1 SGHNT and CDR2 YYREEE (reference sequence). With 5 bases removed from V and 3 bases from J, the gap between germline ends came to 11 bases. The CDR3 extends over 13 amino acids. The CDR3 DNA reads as TGTGCCAGCAGGGCCCAGGGAGACACTGAAGCTTTCTTT. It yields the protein CASRAQGDTEAFF.

This CDR3 reads CATSPGQGVAETQYF. The DNA of the CDR3 is TGCGCCACCAGTCCCGGGCAGGGAGTCGCAGAGACCCAGTACTTC. This sequence joins TRBV5-1 and TRBJ2-5, with D perhaps assigned TRBD1 or TRBD2 (5 bases each). The CDR3 extends over 15 amino acids. Germline lookup yields CDR1 SGHRS and CDR2 YFSETQ. With 9 bases removed from V and 4 bases from J, the gap between germline ends came to 22 bases.

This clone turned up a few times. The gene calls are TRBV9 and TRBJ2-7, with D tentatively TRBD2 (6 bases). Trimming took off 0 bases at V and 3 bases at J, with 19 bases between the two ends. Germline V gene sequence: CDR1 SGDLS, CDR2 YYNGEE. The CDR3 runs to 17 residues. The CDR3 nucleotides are TGTGCCAGCAGCGTAGGGTGGGAGGACGGGGGAAACTACGAGCAGTACTTC. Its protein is CASSVGWEDGGNYEQYF.

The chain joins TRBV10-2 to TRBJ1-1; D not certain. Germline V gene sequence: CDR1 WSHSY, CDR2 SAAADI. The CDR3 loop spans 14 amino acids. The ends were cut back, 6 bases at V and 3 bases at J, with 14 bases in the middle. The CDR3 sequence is CASSPSQWDTEAFF. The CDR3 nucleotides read TGCGCCAGCAGCCCGAGCCAGTGGGACACTGAAGCTTTCTTT.

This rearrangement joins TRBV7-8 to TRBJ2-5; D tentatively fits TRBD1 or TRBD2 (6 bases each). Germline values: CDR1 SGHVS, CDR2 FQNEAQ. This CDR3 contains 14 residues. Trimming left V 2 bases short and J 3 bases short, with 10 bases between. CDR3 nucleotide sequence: TGTGCCAGCAGCTTAAGGAGGGGGGAAGAGACCCAGTACTTC. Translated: CASSLRRGEETQYF.

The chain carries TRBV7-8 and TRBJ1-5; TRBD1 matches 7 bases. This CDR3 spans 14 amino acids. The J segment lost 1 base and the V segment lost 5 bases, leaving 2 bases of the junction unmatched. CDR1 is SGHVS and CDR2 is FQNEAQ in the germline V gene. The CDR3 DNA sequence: TGTGCCAGCAGCGGGACAGCAAGCAATCAGCCCCAGCATTTT. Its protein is CASSGTASNQPQHF.

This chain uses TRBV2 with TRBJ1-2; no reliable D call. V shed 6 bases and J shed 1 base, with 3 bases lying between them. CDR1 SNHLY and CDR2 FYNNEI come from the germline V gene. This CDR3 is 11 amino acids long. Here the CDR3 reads CASSHNYGYTF. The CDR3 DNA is TGTGCCAGCAGCCATAACTATGGCTACACCTTC.